This TCR beta chain was retrieved from a study of OX40 agonist ivuxolimab in advanced cancers. About the study as a whole: Ivuxolimab was a fully human IgG2 agonistic monoclonal antibody targeting the costimulatory receptor OX40 (CD134). The paper describes the monotherapy dose-escalation part (N of about 54 patients) of the phase I trial of ivuxolimab. Patients were allowed to have had prior anti-PD-1, anti-PD-L1 or anti-CTLA-4 therapy, and more than 30% of the dose-escalation patients had previously received checkpoint inhibitors. A male proportion of almost 85% and a mean age of roughly 55 years, ranging from about 23 to 79, were recorded for the dose-escalation cohort. Peripheral TCRbeta sequencing was intended to test whether TCR sequence diversity was altered and clonal T-cell expansion was caused by ivuxolimab. Among the 50 to 55 dose-escalation patients, some 20 had hepatocellular carcinoma, roughly 15 melanoma, 9 renal cell carcinoma and 9 head and neck cancer. Three dose-escalation patients achieved partial responses, one with hepatocellular carcinoma and two with cutaneous melanoma. Intravenous ivuxolimab was administered to patients every 2 weeks at six dose levels: 0.01, 0.1, 0.3, 1.5, 3 and 10 mg/kg. The paper's findings and limits, for the study overall: Which antigens the clonally expanded peripheral T cells were specific for was not determined. At doses of 0.1 to 3.0 mg/kg, clonal expansion of both CD4+ and CD8+ blood T cells was observed from baseline to week 6. After ivuxolimab, expanded clones were on average more numerous among CD8+ T cells than among CD4+ T cells. Partial responders in the 0.1-3.0 mg/kg groups had among the lowest normalized peripheral clonal expansion, especially among CD8+ T cells. Low levels of normalized T-cell clonal expansion were also seen in some patients who did not respond.

To sequence the TCRbeta CDR3 region, genomic DNA was isolated from the sorted cells. The immunoSEQ Assay was used for sequencing of TCRbeta CDR3 regions. The immuneACCESS repertoire file appears here via TCRdb, limited to in-frame rearrangements. These files lack a portion of the clones; in checked studies, under half of the deficit traces to unresolved V genes, and the cause of the others is not known. The sample table shows some 59,000 clones, and around 80% are seen once. The ten largest clones represent 2.4% of the sample. Worth noting for this clone: What this receptor recognizes is not known. No base qualities exist here, and no much larger clone lies one base off it.

The germline ends are 13 bases apart after V is trimmed by 7 bases and J by 4 bases. Taken from cysteine to phenylalanine, the CDR3 has 13 residues. The kept DNA is CDR3 alone, 39 bases in frame from the first base. CDR1 and CDR2, looked up from the germline V gene, are MDHEN and SYDVKM. The trial excluded patients who had a history of autoimmune disease or were on systemic immunosuppression. Peripheral blood for TCR sequencing was collected from all dose cohorts at baseline, on cycle 4 day 1, and on cycle 7 day 1. Samples were obtained from an open-label, multicenter, first-in-human phase I dose-escalation trial of ivuxolimab. Adults with locally advanced or metastatic head and neck squamous cell, hepatocellular, melanoma or renal cell carcinoma were enrolled in the trial. Before TCR sequencing, CD4+ T cells and CD8+ T cells were sorted from peripheral blood as separate populations.

The clonotype comes from an adult with an advanced solid tumor such as melanoma, head and neck, liver or kidney cancer. The sequence links TRBV28 to TRBJ1-2; the D gene is perhaps TRBD1, from 5 matching bases. Sequencing was performed on CD4+ or CD8+ T cells sorted from blood, taken in a trial of the OX40 agonist ivuxolimab. The nucleotide sequence reads TGTGCCAGCACCATAGACAGCACCTATGGCTACACCTTC. This gives the protein CASTIDSTYGYTF.